This T cell receptor (beta chain) was observed in a study of blood T cell repertoires in COVID-19. The wider study: The United States, Italy and Spain provided the acute and convalescent COVID-19 samples.

Libraries were prepared by immunoSEQ multiplex PCR; TCRdb keeps only in-frame clonotypes and omits some of them. Of about 190,000 clones listed, 70% to 85% are singletons. Trimming removed 8 bases at V and 4 bases at J, with 11 bases between. This CDR3 is built from 12 residues. This sequence was found in a middle-aged man who had recovered from COVID-19. The specimen sequenced was peripheral blood. V gene TRBV23-1 combines with J gene TRBJ1-2; the D gene is possibly TRBD1 (6 bases). TRBV23-1 is assigned to the ORF class and has an uncertain function. This chain's CDR3 is CASPGTIYGYTF. DNA of the CDR3: TGCGCCAGCCCCGGGACAATCTATGGCTACACCTTC.